Presented here are 22 T cell receptor beta chains from one specimen sequenced in a study of PD-1 blockade in classical Hodgkin lymphoma. Every patient had relapsed following autologous stem cell transplantation, and cohorts differed in brentuximab vedotin exposure. This table comes from immunoSEQ multiplex PCR, and its TCRdb copy is limited to in-frame clones, with some not included. Of almost 100,000 clones listed, roughly 92% are singletons. Sample: peripheral blood mononuclear cells (PBMCs), taken at baseline. These receptors came from a human donor with classical Hodgkin lymphoma.

The chain has TRBV28 and TRBJ2-7, with D possibly called TRBD1 or TRBD2 (5 bases each). The germline V gene encodes CDR1 MDHEN and CDR2 SYDVKM. The CDR3 runs to 15 residues. Trimming removed 5 bases at V and 3 bases at J, with 17 bases between. CDR3 in amino acids: CASSPPRGRNYEQYF. Here the CDR3 DNA reads TGTGCCAGCAGTCCTCCGAGGGGCCGCAACTACGAGCAGTACTTC.

This chain connects TRBV28 to TRBJ1-2; D gene uncertain. The V gene lost 7 bases and the J gene lost 0 bases, with 21 bases spanning the gap. There are 17 residues in the CDR3. Germline V gene data show CDR1 as MDHEN and CDR2 as SYDVKM. The CDR3 bases are TGTGCCAGCACGAGCCCCCTTGGCAGGCCAGCTAACTATGGCTACACCTTC. It specifies CASTSPLGRPANYGYTF.

The V call is TRBV7-9, the J call TRBJ1-1; D gene ambiguous. CDR1 SEHNR and CDR2 FQNEAQ come from the germline V gene (reference sequence). The CDR3 totals 12 residues. Trimming shortened V by 2 bases and J by 6 bases, and 7 bases separated the two germline ends. The CDR3 bases are TGTGCCAGCAGCTTATCGGGATCTGAAGCTTTCTTT. This gives the protein CASSLSGSEAFF.

This chain links TRBV6-1 with TRBJ2-7; D call uncertain. V gave up 3 bases and J gave up 4 bases, with 7 bases separating them. This CDR3 is built from 12 residues. Germline assignment: CDR1 MNHNS and CDR2 SASEGT. The CDR3 is CASSDSGYEQYF. Written as DNA, the CDR3 is TGTGCCAGCAGTGATTCAGGATACGAGCAGTACTTC.

This chain connects TRBV19 to TRBJ1-2; 9 bases are a match to TRBD1. V dropped 3 bases and J dropped 0; count of bases not matched to a gene: 11. Per germline, CDR1 LNHDA and CDR2 SQIVND (reference sequence). This CDR3 is built from 18 residues. CDR3 in amino acids: CASSILRDRDQPNYGYTF. The CDR3 DNA follows: TGTGCCAGTAGTATCCTCCGGGACAGGGATCAGCCTAACTATGGCTACACCTTC.

For the CDR3, the DNA is TGTGCCAGTAGTCCCCGGGACAGATTTTACACTGAAGCTTTCTTT. Protein product: CASSPRDRFYTEAFF. The V and J genes are TRBV19 and TRBJ1-1; 7 bases agree with TRBD1. CDR3 length equals 15 residues. In germline, CDR1 is LNHDA, CDR2 SQIVND (reference sequence). The trim removed 5 bases at V and 3 bases at J, leaving 9 bases unmatched.

The V gene is TRBV9, the J gene TRBJ2-7, with a tentative D call TRBD1 (6 bases). Germline V gene lookup returns CDR1 SGDLS and CDR2 YYNGEE. Trimming shortened V by 0 bases and J by 3 bases, and 13 bases separated the two germline ends. The CDR3 totals 15 residues. In DNA, the CDR3 is TGTGCCAGCAGCGTAGCAGGGGACCCCCTCTACGAGCAGTACTTC. It is translated as CASSVAGDPLYEQYF.

The rearrangement joins TRBV18 to TRBJ2-4; 7 bases align to TRBD1. The CDR3 has 13 amino acids. The ends lost 6 bases at V and 1 base at J; junction bases unmatched: 0. Germline V gene lookup returns CDR1 KGHSH and CDR2 LQKENI. The CDR3 DNA follows: TGTGCCAGCTCGGGACAGGCCAAAAACATTCAGTACTTC. Its translation is CASSGQAKNIQYF.

V gene TRBV28 combines with J gene TRBJ2-7; 11 nucleotides match TRBD2. CDR1 is MDHEN and CDR2 is SYDVKM in the germline V gene. After removal of 5 bases from V and 2 bases from J, the junction contained 8 bases not matched to a gene. The CDR3 is 16 amino acids. The CDR3 region is CASSQATSGTTYEQYF. CDR3 DNA: TGTGCCAGCAGTCAAGCGACTAGCGGGACCACCTACGAGCAGTACTTC.

The chain uses TRBV18 and TRBJ2-5, with unresolved D. Trimming cost V 2 bases and J 3 bases, with 10 bases left between them. This CDR3 contains 14 residues. Germline V gene sequence: CDR1 KGHSH, CDR2 LQKENI. The DNA for the CDR3 is TGTGCCAGCTCACCATTTGGGCAAGAAGAGACCCAGTACTTC. Its translation: CASSPFGQEETQYF.

The chain joins TRBV25-1 to TRBJ2-7; D ambiguous. Trimming took off 1 base at V and 6 bases at J, with 10 bases between the two ends. Per the germline V gene, CDR1 is MGHDK and CDR2 is SYGVNS. The length of the CDR3 is 13 residues. DNA for the CDR3: TGTGCCAGCAGTGAATTTGGTCCGGGCGAGCAGTACTTC. Amino acid sequence: CASSEFGPGEQYF.

The chain employs TRBV18 and TRBJ2-5, with D unclear. CDR1 and CDR2 (germline): KGHSH, LQKENI. The V end lost 2 bases, the J end lost 2 bases, and 12 bases lay between the germline ends. This CDR3 is 15 amino acids long. CDR3 bases: TGTGCCAGCTCACCATGGGCGTCAGGTCAAGAGACCCAGTACTTC. It codes for CASSPWASGQETQYF. Full variable domain (rest looked up from reference TRBV18 and TRBJ2-5): NAGVMQNPRHLVRRRGQEARLRCSPMKGHSHVYWYRQLPEEGLKFMVYLQKENIIDESGMPKERFSAEFPKEGPSILRIQQVVRGDSAAYFCASSPWASGQETQYFGPGTRLLVL.

The chain recombines TRBV7-3 with TRBJ2-3; D gene uncertain. Per germline, CDR1 SGHTA and CDR2 FQGTGA. Trimming took 5 bases from V and 2 from J, leaving 5 bases between them. This CDR3 spans 12 amino acids. The CDR3 sequence is CASSPNTDTQYF. CDR3 coding DNA: TGTGCCAGCAGCCCGAACACAGATACGCAGTATTTT. The complete variable domain, with remaining parts taken from reference TRBV7-3 and TRBJ2-3, reads GAGVSQTPSNKVTEKGKYVELRCDPISGHTALYWYRQSLGQGPEFLIYFQGTGAADDSGLPNDRFFAVRPEGSVSTLKIQRTERGDSAVYLCASSPNTDTQYFGPGTRLTVL.

The CDR3 region is CASSSPRVADYGYTF. Here the CDR3 DNA reads TGTGCCAGCAGTTCCCCTCGGGTCGCGGATTATGGCTACACCTTC. This chain joins TRBV6-5 and TRBJ1-2; unclear D gene. V lost 4 bases to trimming and J lost 5 bases, with 17 bases between them. Germline assignment: CDR1 MNHEY and CDR2 SVGAGI. CDR3 length: 15 residues.

The chain recombines TRBV28 with TRBJ1-5; TRBD1 might be the D (5 bases). V dropped 5 bases and J dropped 7 bases, with 21 bases sitting between them. This CDR3 is built from 16 residues. The germline CDR1 and CDR2 sequences are MDHEN and SYDVKM. The CDR3 is CASSPHPRGREQPQHF. CDR3 DNA: TGTGCCAGCAGTCCCCACCCCCGGGGACGCGAACAGCCCCAGCATTTT.

Only a few counts were recorded for this clone. The chain has TRBV7-9 and TRBJ1-1; D remains ambiguous. V lost 3 bases to trimming and J lost 4 bases, with 12 bases between them. CDR1 is SEHNR and CDR2 is FQNEAQ in the germline V gene (reference sequence). The CDR3 has 14 residues. CDR3 sequence: CASSLFEGGTEAFF. The CDR3 DNA is TGTGCCAGCAGCTTGTTCGAGGGAGGCACTGAAGCTTTCTTT.

The V and J genes are TRBV28 and TRBJ1-1; the D gene is possibly TRBD1 (6 bases). Trimming stripped 6 bases from V and 1 base from J, with 12 bases between. The germline V gene has CDR1 MDHEN and CDR2 SYDVKM. The CDR3 is made up of 14 amino acids. CDR3 protein: CASSPGDWNTEAFF. CDR3 bases: TGTGCCAGCAGCCCAGGGGATTGGAACACTGAAGCTTTCTTT.

The chain has TRBV11-2 and TRBJ2-1, with 8 bases matching TRBD1. The V gene's germline CDR1 is SGHAT and CDR2 FQNNGV. The CDR3 is 14 residues long. The trim removed 3 bases at V and 10 bases at J, leaving 8 bases unmatched. The CDR3 DNA sequence: TGTGCCAGCAGCTTTTATCAGGGGGCGTTGGAGCAGTTCTTC. Its translation is CASSFYQGALEQFF.

The chain has TRBV6-4 and TRBJ2-2; 8 bases fit TRBD2. The CDR3 is 17 residues long. The germline gives CDR1 MRHNA, CDR2 SNTAGT. Losses at the gene ends were 5 bases for V and 0 bases for J; bases not matched to a gene: 8. The CDR3 protein is CASSSLAGGTNTGELFF. CDR3 coding DNA: TGTGCCAGCAGTAGTCTTGCGGGAGGCACGAACACCGGGGAGCTGTTTTTT.

The chain combines TRBV6-6 with TRBJ1-4; TRBD1 might be the D (6 bases). V was cut by 5 bases and J by 8 bases, with 12 bases left in between. The CDR3 sequence is 13 residues long. Germline assignment: CDR1 MNHNY and CDR2 SVGAGI (reference sequence). CDR3 sequence: CASSGGRGEKLFF. The CDR3 DNA reads as TGTGCCAGCAGTGGGGGCCGGGGGGAAAAACTGTTTTTT.

The chain joins TRBV28 to TRBJ1-3, with 7 bases identical to TRBD1. Unmatched junction bases numbered 8, after V lost 6 bases and J lost 0 bases. Germline V gene data show CDR1 as MDHEN and CDR2 as SYDVKM. The CDR3 extends over 16 amino acids. The CDR3 protein is CASSPPNRGSGNTIYF. The CDR3 DNA is TGTGCCAGCAGCCCCCCGAACAGGGGCTCTGGAAACACCATATATTTT.

This chain uses TRBV30 with TRBJ1-3; no clear D. Germline V gene sequence: CDR1 GTSNPN, CDR2 SVGIG (reference sequence). The germline V and J ends were trimmed by 3 bases and 2 bases, with 11 bases remaining between them. The CDR3 covers 14 residues. CDR3 DNA: TGTGCCTGGAGACCCGCCGGAGCTGGAAACACCATATATTTT. This codes for CAWRPAGAGNTIYF.